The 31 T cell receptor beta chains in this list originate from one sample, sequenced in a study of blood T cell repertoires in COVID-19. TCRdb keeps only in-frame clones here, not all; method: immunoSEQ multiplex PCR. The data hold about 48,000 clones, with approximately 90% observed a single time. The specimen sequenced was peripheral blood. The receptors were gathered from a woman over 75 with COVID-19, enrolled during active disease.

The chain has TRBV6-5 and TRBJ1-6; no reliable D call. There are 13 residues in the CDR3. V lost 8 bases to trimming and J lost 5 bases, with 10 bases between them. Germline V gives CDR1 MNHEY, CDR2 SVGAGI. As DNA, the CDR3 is TGTGCCAGCTCCAACTTTAATAATTCACCCCTCCACTTT. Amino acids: CASSNFNNSPLHF.

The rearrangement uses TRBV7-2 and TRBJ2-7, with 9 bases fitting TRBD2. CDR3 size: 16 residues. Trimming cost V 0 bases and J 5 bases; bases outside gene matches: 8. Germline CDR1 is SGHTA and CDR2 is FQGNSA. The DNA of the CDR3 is TGTGCCAGCAGCTTAGCGTCGGGACTAGCAGCCCACGAGCAGTACTTC. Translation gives CASSLASGLAAHEQYF.

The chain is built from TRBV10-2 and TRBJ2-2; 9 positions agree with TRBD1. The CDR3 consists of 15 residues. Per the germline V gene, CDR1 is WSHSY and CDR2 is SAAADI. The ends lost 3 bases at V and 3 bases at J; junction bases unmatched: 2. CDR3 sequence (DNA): TGCGCCAGCAGTGAAGGACAGGGGTACACCGGGGAGCTGTTTTTT. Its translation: CASSEGQGYTGELFF.

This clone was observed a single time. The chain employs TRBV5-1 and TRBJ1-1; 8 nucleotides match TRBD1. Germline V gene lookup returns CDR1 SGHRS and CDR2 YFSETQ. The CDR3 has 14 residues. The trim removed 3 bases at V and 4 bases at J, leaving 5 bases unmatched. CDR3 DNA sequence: TGCGCCAGCAGCTCATCGGGACAGGCCACTGAAGCTTTCTTT. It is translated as CASSSSGQATEAFF. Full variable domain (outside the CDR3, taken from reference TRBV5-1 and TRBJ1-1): KAGVTQTPRYLIKTRGQQVTLSCSPISGHRSVSWYQQTPGQGLQFLFEYFSETQRNKGNFPGRFSGRQFSNSRSEMNVSTLELGDSALYLCASSSSGQATEAFFGQGTRLTVV.

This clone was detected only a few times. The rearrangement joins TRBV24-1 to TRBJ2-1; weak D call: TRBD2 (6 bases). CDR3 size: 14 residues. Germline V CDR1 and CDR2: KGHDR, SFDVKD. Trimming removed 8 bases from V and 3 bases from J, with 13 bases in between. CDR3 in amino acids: CATTGAGNYNEQFF. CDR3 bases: TGTGCCACCACCGGAGCGGGCAACTACAATGAGCAGTTCTTC.

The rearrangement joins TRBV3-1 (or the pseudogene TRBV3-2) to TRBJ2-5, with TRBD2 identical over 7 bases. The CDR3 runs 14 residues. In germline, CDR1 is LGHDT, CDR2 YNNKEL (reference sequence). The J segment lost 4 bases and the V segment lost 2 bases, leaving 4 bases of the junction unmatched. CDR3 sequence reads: CASSQRASGETQYF. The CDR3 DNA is TGTGCCAGCAGCCAAAGGGCTAGCGGAGAGACCCAGTACTTC.

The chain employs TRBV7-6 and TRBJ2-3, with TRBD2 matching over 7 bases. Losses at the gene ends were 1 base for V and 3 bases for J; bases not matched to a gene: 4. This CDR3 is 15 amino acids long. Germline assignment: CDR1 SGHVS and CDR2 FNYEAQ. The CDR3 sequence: CASSLGGGGTDTQYF. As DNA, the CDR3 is TGTGCCAGCAGCTTAGGCGGGGGAGGAACAGATACGCAGTATTTT.

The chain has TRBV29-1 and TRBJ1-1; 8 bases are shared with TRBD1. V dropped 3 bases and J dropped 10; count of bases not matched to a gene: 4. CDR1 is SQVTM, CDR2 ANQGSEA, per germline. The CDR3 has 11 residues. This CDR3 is CSVDRGRAAFF. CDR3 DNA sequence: TGCAGCGTTGACAGGGGGCGCGCAGCTTTCTTT.

The CDR3, as DNA: TGTGCCAGCAGTGGGTCCAGGGTCGCGGATACGCAGTATTTT. Protein: CASSGSRVADTQYF. The chain is built from TRBV2 and TRBJ2-3; TRBD1 is a possible D gene (5 bases). The CDR3 contains 14 residues. Germline values: CDR1 SNHLY, CDR2 FYNNEI. V was pared by 4 bases and J by 6 bases, with 14 bases between.

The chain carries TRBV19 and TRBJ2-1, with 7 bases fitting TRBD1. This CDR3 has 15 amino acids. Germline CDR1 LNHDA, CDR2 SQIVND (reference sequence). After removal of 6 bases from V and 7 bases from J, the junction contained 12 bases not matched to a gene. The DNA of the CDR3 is TGTGCCAGTAGCGCTACCGGGACAGCCTTGAATGAGCAGTTCTTC. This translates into CASSATGTALNEQFF.

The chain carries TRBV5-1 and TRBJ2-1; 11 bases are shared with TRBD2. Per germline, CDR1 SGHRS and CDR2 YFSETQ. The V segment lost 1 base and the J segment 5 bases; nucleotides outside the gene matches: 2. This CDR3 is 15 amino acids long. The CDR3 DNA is TGCGCCAGCAGCTTGACTAGCGGGGGTAACAATGAGCAGTTCTTC. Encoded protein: CASSLTSGGNNEQFF.

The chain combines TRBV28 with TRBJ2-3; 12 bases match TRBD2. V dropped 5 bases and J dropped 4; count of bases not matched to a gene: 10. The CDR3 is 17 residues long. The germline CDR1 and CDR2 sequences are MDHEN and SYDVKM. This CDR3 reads CASSPERGLAGSDTQYF. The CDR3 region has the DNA TGTGCCAGCAGTCCAGAGAGGGGACTAGCGGGTTCAGATACGCAGTATTTT.

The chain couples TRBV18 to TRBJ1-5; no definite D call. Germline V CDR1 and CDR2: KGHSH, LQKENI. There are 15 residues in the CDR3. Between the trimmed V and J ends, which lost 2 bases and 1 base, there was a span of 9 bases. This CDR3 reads CASSPFSDSNQPQHF. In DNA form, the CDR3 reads TGTGCCAGCTCACCATTCAGCGACAGCAATCAGCCCCAGCATTTT.

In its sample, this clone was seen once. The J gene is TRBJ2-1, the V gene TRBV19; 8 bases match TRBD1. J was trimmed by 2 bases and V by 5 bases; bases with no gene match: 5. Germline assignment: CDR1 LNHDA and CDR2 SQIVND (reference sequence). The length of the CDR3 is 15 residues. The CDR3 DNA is TGTGCCAGTAGTTTCGTACAGGGGGCCTACAATGAGCAGTTCTTC. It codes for CASSFVQGAYNEQFF.

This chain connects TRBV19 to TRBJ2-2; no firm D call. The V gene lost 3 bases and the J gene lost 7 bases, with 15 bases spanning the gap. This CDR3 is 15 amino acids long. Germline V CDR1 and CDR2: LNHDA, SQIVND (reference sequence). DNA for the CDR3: TGTGCCAGTAGTATCTGGGCCCGAAGTGGCGGGGAGCTGTTTTTT. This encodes CASSIWARSGGELFF.

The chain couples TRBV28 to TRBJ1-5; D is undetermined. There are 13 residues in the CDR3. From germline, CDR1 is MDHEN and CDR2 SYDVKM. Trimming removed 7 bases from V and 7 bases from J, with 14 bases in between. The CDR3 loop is CASKAGLEQPQHF. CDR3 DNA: TGTGCCAGCAAGGCGGGTCTAGAGCAGCCCCAGCATTTT.

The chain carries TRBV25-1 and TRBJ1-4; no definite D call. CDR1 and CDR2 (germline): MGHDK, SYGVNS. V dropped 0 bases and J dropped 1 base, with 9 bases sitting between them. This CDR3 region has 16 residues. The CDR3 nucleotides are TGTGCCAGCAGTGAATACGGTCCCTTAACTAATGAAAAACTGTTTTTT. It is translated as CASSEYGPLTNEKLFF.

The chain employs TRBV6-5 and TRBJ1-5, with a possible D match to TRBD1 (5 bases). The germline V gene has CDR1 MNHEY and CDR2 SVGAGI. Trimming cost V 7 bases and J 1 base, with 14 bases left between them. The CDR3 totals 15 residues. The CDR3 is CASTLTGVSNQPQHF. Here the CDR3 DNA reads TGTGCCAGCACCCTGACGGGGGTAAGCAATCAGCCCCAGCATTTT.

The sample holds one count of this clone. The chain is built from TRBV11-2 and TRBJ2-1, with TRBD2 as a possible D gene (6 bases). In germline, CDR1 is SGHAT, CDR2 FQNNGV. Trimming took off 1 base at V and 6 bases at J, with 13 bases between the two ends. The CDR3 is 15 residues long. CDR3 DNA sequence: TGTGCCAGCAGCTTAGTACAAACTAGCACCAATGAGCAGTTCTTC. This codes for CASSLVQTSTNEQFF. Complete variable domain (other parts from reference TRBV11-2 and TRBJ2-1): EAGVAQSPRYKIIEKRQSVAFWCNPISGHATLYWYQQILGQGPKLLIQFQNNGVVDDSQLPKDRFSAERLKGVDSTLKIQPAKLEDSAVYLCASSLVQTSTNEQFFGPGTRLTVL.

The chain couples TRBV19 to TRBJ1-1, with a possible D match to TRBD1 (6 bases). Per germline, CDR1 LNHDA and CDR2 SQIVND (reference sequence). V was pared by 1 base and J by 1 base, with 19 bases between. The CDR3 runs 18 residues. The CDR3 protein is CASSIGPGTGFGNTEAFF. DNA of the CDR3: TGTGCCAGTAGTATAGGTCCGGGCACAGGGTTTGGGAACACTGAAGCTTTCTTT. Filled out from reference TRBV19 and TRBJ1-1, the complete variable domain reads DGGITQSPKYLFRKEGQNVTLSCEQNLNHDAMYWYRQDPGQGLRLIYYSQIVNDFQKGDIAEGYSVSREKKESFPLTVTSAQKNPTAFYLCASSIGPGTGFGNTEAFFGQGTRLTVV.

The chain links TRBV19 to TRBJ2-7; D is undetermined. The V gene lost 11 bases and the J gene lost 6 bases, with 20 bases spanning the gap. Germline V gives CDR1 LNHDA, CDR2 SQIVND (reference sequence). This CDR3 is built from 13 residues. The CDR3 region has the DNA TGTGCCCCCCAGAAGCGCCCCAATACCGAGCAGTACTTC. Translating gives CAPQKRPNTEQYF. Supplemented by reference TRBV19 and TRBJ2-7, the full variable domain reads DGGITQSPKYLFRKEGQNVTLSCEQNLNHDAMYWYRQDPGQGLRLIYYSQIVNDFQKGDIAEGYSVSREKKESFPLTVTSAQKNPTAFYLCAPQKRPNTEQYFGPGTRLTVT.

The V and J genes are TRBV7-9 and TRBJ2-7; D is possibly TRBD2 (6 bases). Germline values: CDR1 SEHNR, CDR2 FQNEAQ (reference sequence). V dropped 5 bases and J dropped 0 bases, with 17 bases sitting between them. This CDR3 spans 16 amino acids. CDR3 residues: CASSPLLLAVSYEQYF. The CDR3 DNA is TGTGCCAGCAGCCCCCTCCTGTTAGCGGTCTCCTACGAGCAGTACTTC.

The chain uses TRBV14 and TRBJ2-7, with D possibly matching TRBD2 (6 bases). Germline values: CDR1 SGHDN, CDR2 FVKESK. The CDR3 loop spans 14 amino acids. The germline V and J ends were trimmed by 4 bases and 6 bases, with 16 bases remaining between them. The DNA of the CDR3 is TGTGCCAGCAGCCGGTTACGGGAGTTCACCGAGCAGTACTTC. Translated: CASSRLREFTEQYF.

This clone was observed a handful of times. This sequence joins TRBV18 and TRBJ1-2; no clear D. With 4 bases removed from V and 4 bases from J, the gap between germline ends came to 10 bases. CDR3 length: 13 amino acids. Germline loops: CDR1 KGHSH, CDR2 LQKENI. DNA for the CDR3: TGTGCCAGCTCACGGGAGACCCCCTATGGCTACACCTTC. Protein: CASSRETPYGYTF.

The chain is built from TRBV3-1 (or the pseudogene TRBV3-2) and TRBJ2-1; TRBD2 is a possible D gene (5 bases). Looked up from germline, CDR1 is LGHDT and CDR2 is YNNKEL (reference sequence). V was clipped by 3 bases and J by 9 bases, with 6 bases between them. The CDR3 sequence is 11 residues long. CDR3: CASSQSGEQFF. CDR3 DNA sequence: TGTGCCAGCAGCCAGAGCGGTGAGCAGTTCTTC.

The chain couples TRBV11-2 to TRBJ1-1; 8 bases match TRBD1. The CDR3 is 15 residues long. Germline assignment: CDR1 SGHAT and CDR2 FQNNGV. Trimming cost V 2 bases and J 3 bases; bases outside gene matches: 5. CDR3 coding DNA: TGTGCCAGCAGCTTACACCGGACAGGGTACACTGAAGCTTTCTTT. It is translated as CASSLHRTGYTEAFF.

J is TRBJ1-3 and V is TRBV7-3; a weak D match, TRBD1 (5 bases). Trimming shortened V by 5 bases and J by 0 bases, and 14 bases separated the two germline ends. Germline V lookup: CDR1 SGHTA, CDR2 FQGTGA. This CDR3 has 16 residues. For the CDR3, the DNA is TGTGCCAGCAGCCCACAGGCACCCTTCTCTGGAAACACCATATATTTT. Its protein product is CASSPQAPFSGNTIYF.

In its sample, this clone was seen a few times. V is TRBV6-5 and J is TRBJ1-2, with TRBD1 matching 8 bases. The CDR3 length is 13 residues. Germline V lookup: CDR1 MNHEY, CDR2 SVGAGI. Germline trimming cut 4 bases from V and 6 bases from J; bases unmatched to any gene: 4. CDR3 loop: CASSFDRGNGYTF. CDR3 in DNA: TGTGCCAGCAGTTTCGACAGGGGAAATGGCTACACCTTC.

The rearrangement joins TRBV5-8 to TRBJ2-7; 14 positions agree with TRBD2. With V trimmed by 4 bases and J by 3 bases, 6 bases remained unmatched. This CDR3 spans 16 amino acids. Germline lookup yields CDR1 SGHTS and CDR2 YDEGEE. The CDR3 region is CASSPRTSGRIYEQYF. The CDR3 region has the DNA TGTGCCAGCAGCCCTCGGACTAGCGGGAGGATCTACGAGCAGTACTTC.

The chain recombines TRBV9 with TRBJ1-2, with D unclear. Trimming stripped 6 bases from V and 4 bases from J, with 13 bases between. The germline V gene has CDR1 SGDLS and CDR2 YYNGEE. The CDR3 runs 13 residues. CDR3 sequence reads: CASTEAAIYGYTF. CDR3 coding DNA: TGTGCCAGCACCGAAGCGGCGATCTATGGCTACACCTTC.

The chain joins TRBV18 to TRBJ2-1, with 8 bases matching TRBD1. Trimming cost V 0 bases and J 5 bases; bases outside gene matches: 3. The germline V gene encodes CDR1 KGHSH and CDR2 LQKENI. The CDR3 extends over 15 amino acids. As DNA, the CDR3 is TGTGCCAGCTCACCACCCGGGACAGGACACAATGAGCAGTTCTTC. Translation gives CASSPPGTGHNEQFF. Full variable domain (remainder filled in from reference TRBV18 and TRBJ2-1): NAGVMQNPRHLVRRRGQEARLRCSPMKGHSHVYWYRQLPEEGLKFMVYLQKENIIDESGMPKERFSAEFPKEGPSILRIQQVVRGDSAAYFCASSPPGTGHNEQFFGPGTRLTVL.